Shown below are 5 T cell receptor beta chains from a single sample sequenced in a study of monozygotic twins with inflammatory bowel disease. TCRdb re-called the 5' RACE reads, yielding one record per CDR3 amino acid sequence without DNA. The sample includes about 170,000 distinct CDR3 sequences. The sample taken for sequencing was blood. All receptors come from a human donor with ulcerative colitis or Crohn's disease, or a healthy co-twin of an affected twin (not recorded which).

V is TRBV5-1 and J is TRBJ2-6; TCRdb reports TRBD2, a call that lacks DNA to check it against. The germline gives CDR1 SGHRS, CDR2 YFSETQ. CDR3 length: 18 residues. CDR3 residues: CASSLDGGAFSGANVLTF.

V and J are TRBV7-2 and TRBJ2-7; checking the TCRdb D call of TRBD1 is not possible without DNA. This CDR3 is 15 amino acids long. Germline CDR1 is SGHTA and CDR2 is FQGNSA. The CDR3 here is CASSPPGTGSYEQYF.

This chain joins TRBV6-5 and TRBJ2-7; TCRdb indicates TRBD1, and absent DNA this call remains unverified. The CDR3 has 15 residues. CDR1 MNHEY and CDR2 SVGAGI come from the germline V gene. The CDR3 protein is CASSYRGQGLSEQYF.

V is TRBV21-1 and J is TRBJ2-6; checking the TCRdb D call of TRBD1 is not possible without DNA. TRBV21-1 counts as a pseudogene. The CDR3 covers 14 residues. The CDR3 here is CATQSSSGANVLTF.

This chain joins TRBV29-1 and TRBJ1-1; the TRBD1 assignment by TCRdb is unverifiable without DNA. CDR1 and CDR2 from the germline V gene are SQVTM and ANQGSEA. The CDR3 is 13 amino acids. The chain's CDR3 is CSGAQGRNTEAFF.